Sequencing of this T cell receptor beta chain was carried out in a study of T cell responses to AZD1222 COVID-19 vaccine. Study-wide context: Pooled samples include second doses given at about 4 or 12 weeks.

The CDR3 has 14 amino acids. The V and J ends lost 6 bases and 7 bases, in that order; junction bases with no gene match: 10. Per the germline V gene, CDR1 is MNHEY and CDR2 is SVGEGT. TCRdb keeps only in-frame clones here, not all; method: immunoSEQ multiplex PCR. The table includes 150,000 or so clones, around 92% detected once. The study's findings and limits: Per reports, nearly half of all spike-specific TCRs target regions that are unmutated in variants. Females outnumbered males among donors, who were mostly white British; clonal diversity was possibly underestimated. There were vaccine-associated CD4 TCRs across spike, dominant at 160-218 and 743-854.

About this clone: The target antigen is unknown.

V gene TRBV6-2 or TRBV6-3 combines with J gene TRBJ1-2; 8 bases agree with TRBD1. The source of this sequence is an adult in good health. Sample: peripheral blood, taken on day 0 of AZD1222 vaccination. For the CDR3, the DNA is TGTGCCAGCAGCCCCGGACAGGGATATCGTGGCTACACCTTC. It is translated as CASSPGQGYRGYTF.